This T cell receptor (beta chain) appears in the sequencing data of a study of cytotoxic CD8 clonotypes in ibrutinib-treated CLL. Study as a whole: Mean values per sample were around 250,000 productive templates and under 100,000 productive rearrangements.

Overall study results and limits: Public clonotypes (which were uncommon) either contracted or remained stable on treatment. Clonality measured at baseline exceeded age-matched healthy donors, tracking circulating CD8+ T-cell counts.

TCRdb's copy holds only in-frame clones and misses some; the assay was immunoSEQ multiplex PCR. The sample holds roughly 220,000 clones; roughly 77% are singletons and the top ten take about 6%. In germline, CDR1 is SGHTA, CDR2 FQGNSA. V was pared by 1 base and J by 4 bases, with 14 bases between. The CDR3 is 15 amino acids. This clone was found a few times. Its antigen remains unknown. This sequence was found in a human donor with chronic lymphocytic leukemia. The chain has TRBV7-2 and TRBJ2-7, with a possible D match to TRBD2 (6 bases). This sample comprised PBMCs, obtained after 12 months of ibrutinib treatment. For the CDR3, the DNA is TGTGCCAGCAGCTTAGACAGCGGGTGGGCGTACGAGCAGTACTTC. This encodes CASSLDSGWAYEQYF.